This TCR beta chain derives from a study of blood T cell repertoires in COVID-19. The overall study: Italy, Spain and the United States were the sources of the convalescent and acute COVID-19 samples. T cells, B-cell-depleted T cells, or PBMCs supplied cDNA or gDNA.

In the source study's methods: For nucleated cells, counts were estimated from reference gene primer amplification. Some clones are missing from TCRdb's copy, which holds only in-frame ones; the method was immunoSEQ multiplex PCR. D and trimming come from the DNA, and the V and J calls and clone size come from that table. Counted here are about 160,000 clones, approximately 82% occurring once; the ten biggest clones make up 10% to 15%. The CDR3 runs 15 residues. The junction had 7 bases not matched to a gene; V was cut back by 4 bases and J by 3 bases. CDR1 and CDR2 (germline): SGHRS, YFSETQ. This clonotype originated in a man aged 70-80 years who had recovered from COVID-19. What was sequenced was peripheral blood. The rearrangement joins TRBV5-1 to TRBJ2-7, with 10 bases matching TRBD1. The DNA for the CDR3 is TGCGCCAGCAGCCTTACCCGGGACAGGGGCTACGAGCAGTACTTC. Amino acid sequence: CASSLTRDRGYEQYF.